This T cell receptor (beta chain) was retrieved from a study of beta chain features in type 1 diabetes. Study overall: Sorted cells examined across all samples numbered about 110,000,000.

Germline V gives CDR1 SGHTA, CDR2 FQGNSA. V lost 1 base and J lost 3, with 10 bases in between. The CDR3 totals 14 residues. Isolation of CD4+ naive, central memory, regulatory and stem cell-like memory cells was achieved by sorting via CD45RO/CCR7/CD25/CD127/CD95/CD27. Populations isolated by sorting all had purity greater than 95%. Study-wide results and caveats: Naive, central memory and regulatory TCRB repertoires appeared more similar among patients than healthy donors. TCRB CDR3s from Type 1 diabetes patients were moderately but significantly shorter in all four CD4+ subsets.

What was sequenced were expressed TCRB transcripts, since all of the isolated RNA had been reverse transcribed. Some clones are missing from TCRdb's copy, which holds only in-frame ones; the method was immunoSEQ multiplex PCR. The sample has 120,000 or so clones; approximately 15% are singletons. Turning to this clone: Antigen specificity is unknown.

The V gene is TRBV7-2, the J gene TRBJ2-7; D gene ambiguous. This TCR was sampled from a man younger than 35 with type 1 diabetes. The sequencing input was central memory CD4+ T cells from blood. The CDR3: CASSLGIRDYEQYF. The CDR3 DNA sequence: TGTGCCAGCAGCTTAGGAATCCGAGACTACGAGCAGTACTTC.